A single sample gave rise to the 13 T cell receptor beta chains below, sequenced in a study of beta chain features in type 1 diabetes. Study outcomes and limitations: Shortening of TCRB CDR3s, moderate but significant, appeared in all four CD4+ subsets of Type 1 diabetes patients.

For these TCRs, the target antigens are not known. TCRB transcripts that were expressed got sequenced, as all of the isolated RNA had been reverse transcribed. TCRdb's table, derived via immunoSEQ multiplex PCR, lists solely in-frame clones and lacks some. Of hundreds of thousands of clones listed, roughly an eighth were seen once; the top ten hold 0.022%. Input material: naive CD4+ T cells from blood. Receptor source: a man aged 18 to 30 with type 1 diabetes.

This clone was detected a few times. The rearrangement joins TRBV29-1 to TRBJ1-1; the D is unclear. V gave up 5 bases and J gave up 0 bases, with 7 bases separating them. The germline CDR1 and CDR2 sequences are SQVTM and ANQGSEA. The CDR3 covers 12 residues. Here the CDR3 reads CSVNKLNTEAFF. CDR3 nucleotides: TGCAGCGTTAACAAATTGAACACTGAAGCTTTCTTT.

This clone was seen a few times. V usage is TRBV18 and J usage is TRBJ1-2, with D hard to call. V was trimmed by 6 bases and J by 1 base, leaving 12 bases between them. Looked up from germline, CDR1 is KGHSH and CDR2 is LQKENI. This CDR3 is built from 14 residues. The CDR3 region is CASSQQTVNYGYTF. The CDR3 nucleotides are TGTGCCAGCTCTCAACAGACGGTTAACTATGGCTACACCTTC. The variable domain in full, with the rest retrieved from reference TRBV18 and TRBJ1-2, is NAGVMQNPRHLVRRRGQEARLRCSPMKGHSHVYWYRQLPEEGLKFMVYLQKENIIDESGMPKERFSAEFPKEGPSILRIQQVVRGDSAAYFCASSQQTVNYGYTFGSGTRLTVV.

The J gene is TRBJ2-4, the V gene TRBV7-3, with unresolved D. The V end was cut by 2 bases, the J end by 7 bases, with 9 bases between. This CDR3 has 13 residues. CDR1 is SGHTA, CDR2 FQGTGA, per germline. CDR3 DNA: TGTGCCAGCAGCTTAGCGTCTGGCAACATTCAGTACTTC. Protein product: CASSLASGNIQYF.

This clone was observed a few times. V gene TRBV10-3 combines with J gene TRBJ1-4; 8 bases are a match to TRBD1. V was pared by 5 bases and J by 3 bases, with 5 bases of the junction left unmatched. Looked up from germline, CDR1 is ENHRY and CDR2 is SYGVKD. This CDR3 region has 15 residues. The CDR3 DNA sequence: TGTGCCATCAGTCCAGGACAGGGTGCTAATGAAAAACTGTTTTTT. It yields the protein CAISPGQGANEKLFF.

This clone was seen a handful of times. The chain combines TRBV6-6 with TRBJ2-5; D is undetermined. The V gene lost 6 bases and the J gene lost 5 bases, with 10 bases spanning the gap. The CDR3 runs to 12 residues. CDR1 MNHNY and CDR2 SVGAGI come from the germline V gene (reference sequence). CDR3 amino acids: CASSRFRETQYF. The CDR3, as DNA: TGTGCCAGCAGCCGTTTCCGGGAGACCCAGTACTTC.

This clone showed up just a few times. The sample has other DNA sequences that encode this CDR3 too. The CDR3 here is CASSPSGGTDTQYF. CDR3 coding DNA: TGTGCCAGCAGCCCCTCGGGGGGCACAGATACGCAGTATTTT. The chain combines TRBV6-5 with TRBJ2-3, with D possibly matching TRBD2 (6 bases). The V gene's germline CDR1 is MNHEY and CDR2 SVGAGI. The CDR3 spans 14 residues. The V and J ends lost 6 bases and 1 base respectively, with 11 bases between them.

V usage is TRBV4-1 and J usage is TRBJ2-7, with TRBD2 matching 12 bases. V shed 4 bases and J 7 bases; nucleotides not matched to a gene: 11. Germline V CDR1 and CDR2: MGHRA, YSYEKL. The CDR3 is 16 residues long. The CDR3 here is CASSPRTSGALREQYF. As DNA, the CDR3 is TGCGCCAGCAGCCCGAGGACTAGCGGGGCCCTGAGGGAGCAGTACTTC.

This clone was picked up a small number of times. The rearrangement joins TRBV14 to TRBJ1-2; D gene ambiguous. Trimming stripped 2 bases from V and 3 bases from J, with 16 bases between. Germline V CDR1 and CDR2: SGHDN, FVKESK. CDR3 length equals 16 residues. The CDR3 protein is CASSQPLGGGDYGYTF. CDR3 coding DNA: TGTGCCAGCAGCCAACCCTTGGGAGGTGGTGACTATGGCTACACCTTC.

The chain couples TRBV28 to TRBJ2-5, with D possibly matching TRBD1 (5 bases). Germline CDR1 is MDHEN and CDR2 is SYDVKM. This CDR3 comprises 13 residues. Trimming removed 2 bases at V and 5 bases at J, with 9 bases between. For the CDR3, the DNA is TGTGCCAGCAGTTTAGGGGCGCGGGAGACCCAGTACTTC. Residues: CASSLGARETQYF.

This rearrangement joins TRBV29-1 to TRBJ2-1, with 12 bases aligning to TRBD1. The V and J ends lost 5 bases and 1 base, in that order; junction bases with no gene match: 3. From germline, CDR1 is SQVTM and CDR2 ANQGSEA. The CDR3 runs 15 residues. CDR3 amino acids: CSVRGQGASYNEQFF. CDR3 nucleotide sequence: TGCAGCGTTCGGGGACAGGGGGCTTCCTACAATGAGCAGTTCTTC.

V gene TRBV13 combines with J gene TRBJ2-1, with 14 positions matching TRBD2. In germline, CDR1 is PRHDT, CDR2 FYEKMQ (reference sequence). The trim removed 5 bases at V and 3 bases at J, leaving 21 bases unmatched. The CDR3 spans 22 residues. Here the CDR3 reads CASSLFYSSGTSGGLDYNEQFF. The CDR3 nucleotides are TGTGCCAGCAGCCTATTTTATTCATCCGGGACTAGCGGGGGCCTCGACTACAATGAGCAGTTCTTC. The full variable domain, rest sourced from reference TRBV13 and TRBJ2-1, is AAGVIQSPRHLIKEKRETATLKCYPIPRHDTVYWYQQGPGQDPQFLISFYEKMQSDKGSIPDRFSAQQFSDYHSELNMSSLELGDSALYFCASSLFYSSGTSGGLDYNEQFFGPGTRLTVL.

The CDR3 sequence: CASSQQRGEKLFF. In DNA form, the CDR3 reads TGTGCCAGCAGCCAGCAGAGAGGTGAAAAACTGTTTTTT. V is TRBV14 and J is TRBJ1-4; D gene uncertain. This CDR3 comprises 13 residues. Germline-derived CDR1 and CDR2 are SGHDN and FVKESK. V gave up 3 bases and J gave up 7 bases, with 9 bases separating them.

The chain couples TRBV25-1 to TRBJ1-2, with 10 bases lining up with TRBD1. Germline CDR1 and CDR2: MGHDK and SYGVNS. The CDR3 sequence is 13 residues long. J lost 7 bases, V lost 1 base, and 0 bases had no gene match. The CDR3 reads CASSEWTGGGYTF. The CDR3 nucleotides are TGTGCCAGCAGTGAATGGACAGGGGGTGGCTACACCTTC.